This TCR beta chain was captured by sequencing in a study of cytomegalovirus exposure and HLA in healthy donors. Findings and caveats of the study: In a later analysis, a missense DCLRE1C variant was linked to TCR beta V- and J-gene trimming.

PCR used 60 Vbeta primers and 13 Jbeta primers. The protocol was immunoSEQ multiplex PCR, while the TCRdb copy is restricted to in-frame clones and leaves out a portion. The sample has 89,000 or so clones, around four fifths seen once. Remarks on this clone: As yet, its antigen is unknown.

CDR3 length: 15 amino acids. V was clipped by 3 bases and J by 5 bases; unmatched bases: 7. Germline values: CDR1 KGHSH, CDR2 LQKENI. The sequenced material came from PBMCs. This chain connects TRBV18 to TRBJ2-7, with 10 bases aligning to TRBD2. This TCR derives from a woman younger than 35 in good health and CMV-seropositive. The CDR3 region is CASSPPGLAFDEQYF. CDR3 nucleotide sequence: TGTGCCAGCTCACCCCCGGGACTAGCGTTCGACGAGCAGTACTTC.